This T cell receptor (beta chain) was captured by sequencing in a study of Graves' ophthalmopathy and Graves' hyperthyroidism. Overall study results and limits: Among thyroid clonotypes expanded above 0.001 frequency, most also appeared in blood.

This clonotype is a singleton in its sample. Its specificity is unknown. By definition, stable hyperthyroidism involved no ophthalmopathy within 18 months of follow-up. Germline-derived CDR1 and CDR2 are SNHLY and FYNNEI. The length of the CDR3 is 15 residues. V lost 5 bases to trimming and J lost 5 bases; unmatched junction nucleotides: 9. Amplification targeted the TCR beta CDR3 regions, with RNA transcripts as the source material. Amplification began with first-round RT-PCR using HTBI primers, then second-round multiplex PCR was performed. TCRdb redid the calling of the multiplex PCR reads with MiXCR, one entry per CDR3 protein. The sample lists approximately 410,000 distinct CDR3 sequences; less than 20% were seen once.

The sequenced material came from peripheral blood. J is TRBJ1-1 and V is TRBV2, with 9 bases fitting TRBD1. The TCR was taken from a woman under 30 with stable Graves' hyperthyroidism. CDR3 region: CASSPGTGMWTEAFF. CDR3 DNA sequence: TGTGCCAGCAGTCCCGGGACAGGGATGTGGACTGAAGCTTTCTTT.